These 14 T cell receptor beta chains came from one sample sequenced in a study of radiotherapy plus CTLA-4 blockade in lung cancer. Here immunoSEQ multiplex PCR was the method, and the copy in TCRdb shows in-frame clones only, minus some. The data contain approximately 94,000 clones, roughly 80% of them singletons. The input for sequencing was peripheral blood, taken from a patient treated with radiotherapy plus ipilimumab. These receptors originate from a human donor with non-small cell lung cancer that progressed on radiotherapy plus ipilimumab.

This chain connects TRBV15 to TRBJ2-7; TRBD2 might be the D (6 bases). Deletions cut 0 bases from V and 3 bases from J, with 9 bases between. Germline V gene data show CDR1 as LNHNV and CDR2 as YYDKDF (reference sequence). This CDR3 comprises 14 residues. This CDR3 is CATSRDGGNYEQYF. CDR3 coding DNA: TGTGCCACCAGCAGAGACGGGGGAAACTACGAGCAGTACTTC.

This sequence joins TRBV4-2 and TRBJ1-2, with 11 bases that match TRBD1. V trimming: 0 bases; J trimming: 8 bases; junction bases outside the gene matches: 2. CDR1 is LGHNA and CDR2 is YNFKEQ in the germline V gene. This CDR3 comprises 14 residues. The CDR3 sequence is CASSQEGQGEGYTF. The CDR3 DNA reads as TGTGCCAGCAGCCAAGAGGGACAGGGGGAGGGCTACACCTTC.

This clone was counted a few times. This chain joins TRBV5-4 and TRBJ2-1, with D unresolved. The CDR3 consists of 12 residues. Trimming pared 5 bases from V and 4 bases from J, leaving 7 bases between. From germline, CDR1 is SGHNT and CDR2 YYREEE (reference sequence). The CDR3 loop reads CASSSGYNEQFF. The CDR3 nucleotides read TGTGCCAGCAGTTCTGGATACAATGAGCAGTTCTTC.

The chain is built from TRBV10-3 and TRBJ2-7, with 9 bases that match TRBD2. The CDR3 contains 16 residues. The V segment lost 0 bases and the J segment 5 bases; nucleotides outside the gene matches: 8. Germline CDR1 and CDR2: ENHRY and SYGVKD. CDR3 region: CAISESPSGRRDEQYV. The CDR3 DNA reads as TGTGCCATCAGTGAGTCGCCCAGCGGGAGGAGGGACGAGCAGTACGTC.

The gene calls are TRBV28 and TRBJ2-4; D gene ambiguous. Deletions cut 3 bases from V and 7 bases from J, with 10 bases between. CDR1 is MDHEN, CDR2 SYDVKM, per germline. The CDR3 consists of 13 residues. This CDR3 reads CASSLPRDNIQYF. The CDR3 coding sequence is TGTGCCAGCAGTTTGCCCAGAGACAACATTCAGTACTTC. Together with reference TRBV28 and TRBJ2-4, the CDR3 gives the full variable domain: DVKVTQSSRYLVKRTGEKVFLECVQDMDHENMFWYRQDPGLGLRLIYFSYDVKMKEKGDIPEGYSVSREKKERFSLILESASTNQTSMYLCASSLPRDNIQYFGAGTRLSVL.

V gene TRBV2 combines with J gene TRBJ2-7, with TRBD1 as a possible D gene (5 bases). Trimming pared 4 bases from V and 4 bases from J, leaving 11 bases between. Per germline, CDR1 SNHLY and CDR2 FYNNEI. This CDR3 contains 13 residues. CDR3 bases: TGTGCCAGCAGTGCAAGGGGAACTTACGAGCAGTACGTC. Translation: CASSARGTYEQYV.

This clone was observed a handful of times. V is TRBV2 and J is TRBJ2-1; D gene uncertain. This CDR3 spans 11 amino acids. Germline V CDR1 and CDR2: SNHLY, FYNNEI. V was trimmed by 7 bases and J by 5 bases, leaving 6 bases between them. The CDR3 sequence: CASTVHNEQFF. The CDR3 DNA follows: TGTGCCAGCACTGTTCACAATGAGCAGTTCTTC.

In this sample, this clone turned up once. The chain links TRBV11-3 to TRBJ2-2, with D uncertain. Trimming took off 3 bases at V and 2 bases at J, with 10 bases between the two ends. The CDR3 runs 15 residues. Looked up from germline, CDR1 is SGHNT and CDR2 is YENEEA. The CDR3 DNA follows: TGTGCCAGCAGCTTTCTCGGGCCAAACACCGGGGAGCTGTTTTTT. Encoded protein: CASSFLGPNTGELFF.

This rearrangement joins TRBV7-9 to TRBJ1-2; D is undetermined. CDR3 length equals 14 residues. Germline V gene sequence: CDR1 SEHNR, CDR2 FQNEAQ (reference sequence). V dropped 1 base and J dropped 2 bases, with 8 bases sitting between them. In DNA form, the CDR3 reads TGTGCCAGCAGCTTAGTAGGGCAGAACTATGGCTACACCTTC. Translating gives CASSLVGQNYGYTF.

The chain is built from TRBV18 and TRBJ2-7; D uncertain. V was cut by 0 bases and J by 3 bases, with 12 bases left in between. The CDR3 has 15 residues. CDR1 KGHSH and CDR2 LQKENI come from the germline V gene. CDR3 sequence reads: CASSPPVVGNYEQYF. In nucleotides, the CDR3 is TGTGCCAGCTCACCACCGGTCGTAGGGAACTACGAGCAGTACTTC.

This clone was counted a single time. This chain uses TRBV4-2 with TRBJ2-5; TRBD2 matches at 12 bases. The J segment lost 3 bases and the V segment lost 1 base, leaving 6 bases of the junction unmatched. Per the germline V gene, CDR1 is LGHNA and CDR2 is YNFKEQ. CDR3 length: 17 residues. Written as DNA, the CDR3 is TGTGCCAGCAGCCAAGGGCGACTAGCGGGAGAGGAAGAGACCCAGTACTTC. It is translated as CASSQGRLAGEEETQYF.

The CDR3 sequence is CSVEAPGSEAFF. DNA of the CDR3: TGCAGCGTTGAAGCCCCGGGAAGCGAAGCTTTCTTT. The chain couples TRBV29-1 to TRBJ1-1; D remains unclear. Trimming took 1 base from V and 8 from J, leaving 11 bases between them. CDR3 size: 12 residues. Germline CDR1 SQVTM, CDR2 ANQGSEA.

V gene TRBV7-9 combines with J gene TRBJ2-3; maybe TRBD2 (7 bases). CDR1 SEHNR and CDR2 FQNEAQ come from the germline V gene (reference sequence). This CDR3 is built from 15 residues. Deletions cut 2 bases from V and 5 bases from J, with 14 bases between. The CDR3 DNA reads as TGTGCCAGCAGCTTATGGGGGCGGGAGAAAGATACGCAGTATTTT. It codes for CASSLWGREKDTQYF.

This chain uses TRBV5-1 with TRBJ2-3; 8 bases align to TRBD2. V dropped 0 bases and J dropped 4; count of bases not matched to a gene: 7. The CDR3 is 16 amino acids. In germline, CDR1 is SGHRS, CDR2 YFSETQ. CDR3 amino acids: CASSLAAGGTPDTQYF. The CDR3 DNA is TGCGCCAGCAGCTTGGCGGCGGGAGGTACTCCAGATACGCAGTATTTT.